Given below is one T cell receptor beta chain in context. Its antigen remains unidentified. Mixed chimerism was transient after nonmyeloablative marrow transplants from related graft donors. Germline assignment: CDR1 SGHAT and CDR2 FQNNGV. This CDR3 has 15 residues. V was trimmed by 4 bases and J by 0 bases, leaving 10 bases between them. TCRdb's copy holds only in-frame clones and misses some; the assay was immunoSEQ multiplex PCR. The sample carries tens of thousands of clones, over 75% recorded once. The data were taken from a study of Tregs in tolerant kidney transplant recipients. Whole-study findings and limits: Biological reproducibility was not directly addressed in this study.

This sequence joins TRBV11-2 and TRBJ2-1; the D gene is possibly TRBD1 (5 bases). Sequenced here: CD4+ T cells from blood (PBMCs), sampled 6 months after the transplant. This sequence was found in a human patient who received a combined kidney and bone marrow transplant. Some T cells may arise from the graft donor. The CDR3 region is CASSYQGSSYNEQFF. DNA for the CDR3: TGTGCCAGCAGCTATCAGGGCAGCTCCTACAATGAGCAGTTCTTC.